These T cell receptor beta chains were read from a single sample in a study of OX40 agonist ivuxolimab in advanced cancers. TCRdb's table, derived via immunoSEQ multiplex PCR, lists solely in-frame clones and lacks some. The sample includes some 66,000 clones, roughly 80% of them seen just once. The sequencing here drew on CD4+ or CD8+ T cells sorted from blood, taken in a trial of the OX40 agonist ivuxolimab. The receptors derive from an adult with an advanced solid tumor such as melanoma, head and neck, liver or kidney cancer. The CDR3 runs from the conserved cysteine through the conserved F or W. Fields, in order: CDR3 protein, CDR3 DNA, D gene, V gene, J gene, clone size. A D gene is named only where the DNA matches it firmly. Where a row states a size, it is once, few, many or the class of an expanded clone; other rows omit it.

CDR3 protein: CASSQARTGGGEQFF
CDR3 DNA: TGTGCCAGCAGCCAAGCTCGAACAGGGGGCGGTGAGCAGTTCTTC
D gene: TRBD1
V gene: TRBV4-2
J gene: TRBJ2-1
clone size: -

CDR3 protein: CASRLRGGQDTQYF
CDR3 DNA: TGTGCCAGCAGATTGCGGGGGGGCCAAGATACGCAGTATTTT
D gene: TRBD2
V gene: TRBV13
J gene: TRBJ2-3
clone size: -

CDR3 protein: CASSSPRLAGAVGEYF
CDR3 DNA: TGTGCCAGCAGTTCCCCGAGACTAGCGGGGGCCGTCGGGGAGTATTTT
D gene: TRBD2
V gene: TRBV28
J gene: TRBJ2-3
clone size: -

CDR3 protein: CATSGEPQVRETQYF
CDR3 DNA: TGTGCCACTTCGGGGGAGCCTCAAGTTCGAGAGACCCAGTACTTC
D gene: -
V gene: TRBV18
J gene: TRBJ2-5
clone size: -

CDR3 protein: CASSVSGSGGETQYF
CDR3 DNA: TGTGCCAGCAGCGTTAGTGGGAGTGGGGGAGAGACCCAGTACTTC
D gene: -
V gene: TRBV9
J gene: TRBJ2-5
clone size: -

CDR3 protein: CASSQRSGVQGGYTF
CDR3 DNA: TGCGCCAGCAGCCAACGCTCAGGGGTCCAGGGAGGCTACACCTTC
D gene: -
V gene: TRBV4-3
J gene: TRBJ1-2
clone size: -

CDR3 protein: CAISEDRSNQPQHF
CDR3 DNA: TGTGCCATCAGCGAGGACAGGTCAAATCAGCCCCAGCATTTT
D gene: TRBD1
V gene: TRBV10-3
J gene: TRBJ1-5
clone size: -

CDR3 protein: CASSYSGGEAKNIQYF
CDR3 DNA: TGTGCCAGCAGTTATAGCGGGGGGGAGGCCAAAAACATTCAGTACTTC
D gene: TRBD2
V gene: TRBV27
J gene: TRBJ2-4
clone size: -

CDR3 protein: CASSQVLAGAETQYF
CDR3 DNA: TGTGCCAGCAGCCAAGTCCTAGCGGGAGCAGAGACCCAGTACTTC
D gene: TRBD2
V gene: TRBV14
J gene: TRBJ2-5
clone size: -

CDR3 protein: CASRRDRGTSPRRQDTQYF
CDR3 DNA: TGTGCCAGCAGACGCGACAGGGGGACTTCCCCGCGCAGGCAAGATACGCAGTATTTT
D gene: TRBD1
V gene: TRBV27
J gene: TRBJ2-3
clone size: -

CDR3 protein: CASSQESAQPQHF
CDR3 DNA: TGTGCCAGCAGCCAAGAGTCGGCTCAGCCCCAGCATTTT
D gene: -
V gene: TRBV4-2
J gene: TRBJ1-5
clone size: -

CDR3 protein: CASSQVETYGYTF
CDR3 DNA: TGTGCCAGCAGCCAAGTTGAGACCTATGGCTACACCTTC
D gene: -
V gene: TRBV4-2
J gene: TRBJ1-2
clone size: -

CDR3 protein: CASSKSGQRIQFYGYTF
CDR3 DNA: TGTGCCAGCAGTAAATCGGGACAGCGAATCCAGTTCTATGGCTACACCTTC
D gene: TRBD1
V gene: TRBV2
J gene: TRBJ1-2
clone size: once

CDR3 protein: CASSVTTGNTEAFF
CDR3 DNA: TGTGCCAGCAGTGTCACTACAGGGAACACTGAAGCTTTCTTT
D gene: -
V gene: TRBV2
J gene: TRBJ1-1
clone size: once

CDR3 protein: CASSFGGLTGELFF
CDR3 DNA: TGTGCCAGCAGTTTTGGGGGACTGACCGGGGAGCTGTTTTTT
D gene: -
V gene: TRBV28
J gene: TRBJ2-2
clone size: -

CDR3 protein: CASSKVSGVHSYNEQFF
CDR3 DNA: TGTGCCAGCAGCAAGGTCTCCGGGGTTCACTCCTACAATGAGCAGTTCTTC
D gene: -
V gene: TRBV7-3
J gene: TRBJ2-1
clone size: -

CDR3 protein: CASSESSSGVSYNEQFF
CDR3 DNA: TGTGCCAGCAGTGAATCGTCTAGCGGGGTATCCTACAATGAGCAGTTCTTC
D gene: TRBD2
V gene: TRBV25-1
J gene: TRBJ2-1
clone size: -

CDR3 protein: CASSQGAGGHNEQFF
CDR3 DNA: TGCGCCAGCAGCCAAGGAGCGGGGGGCCACAATGAGCAGTTCTTC
D gene: TRBD2
V gene: TRBV4-1
J gene: TRBJ2-1
clone size: few